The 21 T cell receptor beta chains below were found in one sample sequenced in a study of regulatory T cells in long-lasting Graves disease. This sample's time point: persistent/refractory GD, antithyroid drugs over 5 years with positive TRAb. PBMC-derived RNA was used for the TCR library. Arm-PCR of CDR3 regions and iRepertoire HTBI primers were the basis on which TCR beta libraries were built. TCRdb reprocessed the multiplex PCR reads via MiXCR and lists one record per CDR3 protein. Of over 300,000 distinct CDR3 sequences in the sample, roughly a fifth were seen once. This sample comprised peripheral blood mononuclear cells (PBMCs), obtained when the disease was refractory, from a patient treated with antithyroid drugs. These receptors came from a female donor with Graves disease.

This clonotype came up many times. This chain's CDR3 is CASSFQGQIYGYTF. CDR3 in DNA: TGTGCCAGCAGCTTCCAGGGACAGATCTATGGCTACACCTTC. The chain links TRBV11-2 to TRBJ1-2, with 7 positions matching TRBD1. Trimming removed 3 bases from V and 4 bases from J; junction bases left unmatched: 5. This CDR3 is built from 14 residues. Germline CDR1 SGHAT, CDR2 FQNNGV.

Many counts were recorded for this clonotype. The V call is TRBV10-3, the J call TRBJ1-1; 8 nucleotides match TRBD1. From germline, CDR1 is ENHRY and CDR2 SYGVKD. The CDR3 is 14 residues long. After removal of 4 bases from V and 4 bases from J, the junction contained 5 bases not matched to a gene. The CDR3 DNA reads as TGTGCCATCAGTGCGACAGGGGATTCCACTGAAGCTTTCTTT. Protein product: CAISATGDSTEAFF.

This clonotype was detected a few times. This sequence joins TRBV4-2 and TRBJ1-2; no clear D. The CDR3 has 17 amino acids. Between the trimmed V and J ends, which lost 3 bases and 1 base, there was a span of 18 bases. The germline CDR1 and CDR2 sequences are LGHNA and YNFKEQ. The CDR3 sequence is CASSHPLSQIFNYGYTF. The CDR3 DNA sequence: TGTGCCAGCAGCCATCCCTTGTCACAAATATTTAACTATGGCTACACCTTC.

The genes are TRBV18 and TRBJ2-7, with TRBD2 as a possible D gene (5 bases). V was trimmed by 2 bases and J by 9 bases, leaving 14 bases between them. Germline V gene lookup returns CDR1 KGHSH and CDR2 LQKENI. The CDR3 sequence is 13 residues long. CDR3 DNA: TGTGCCAGCTCACCAGCGAGGGCGAACGGGCAGTACTTC. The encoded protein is CASSPARANGQYF. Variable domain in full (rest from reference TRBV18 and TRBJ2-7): NAGVMQNPRHLVRRRGQEARLRCSPMKGHSHVYWYRQLPEEGLKFMVYLQKENIIDESGMPKERFSAEFPKEGPSILRIQQVVRGDSAAYFCASSPARANGQYFGPGTRLTVT.

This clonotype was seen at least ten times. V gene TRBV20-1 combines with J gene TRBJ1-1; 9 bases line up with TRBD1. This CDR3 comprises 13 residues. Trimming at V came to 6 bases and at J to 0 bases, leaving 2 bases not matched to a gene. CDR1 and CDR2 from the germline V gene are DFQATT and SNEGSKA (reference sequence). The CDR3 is CSAGTGMNTEAFF. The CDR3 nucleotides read TGCAGTGCGGGGACAGGGATGAACACTGAAGCTTTCTTT.

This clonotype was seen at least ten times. This CDR3 reads CASSRDFYQETQYF. The DNA for the CDR3 is TGTGCCAGCAGCCGGGACTTTTACCAAGAGACCCAGTACTTC. V usage is TRBV6-1 and J usage is TRBJ2-5; D possibly corresponds to TRBD2 (6 bases). Germline V CDR1 and CDR2: MNHNS, SASEGT. The CDR3 is 14 amino acids. Trimming cost V 6 bases and J 0 bases, with 11 bases left between them.

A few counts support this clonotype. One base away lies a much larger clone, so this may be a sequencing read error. DNA of the CDR3: TGTGCCAGCAGCCCTCTAGCGGGGCCCGACAATGAGCAGTTCTTC. Amino acid sequence: CASSPLAGPDNEQFF. The J gene is TRBJ2-1, the V gene TRBV2, with TRBD2 matching 9 bases. The V and J ends lost 6 bases and 5 bases, in that order; junction bases with no gene match: 8. CDR1 and CDR2 (germline): SNHLY, FYNNEI. This CDR3 contains 15 residues.

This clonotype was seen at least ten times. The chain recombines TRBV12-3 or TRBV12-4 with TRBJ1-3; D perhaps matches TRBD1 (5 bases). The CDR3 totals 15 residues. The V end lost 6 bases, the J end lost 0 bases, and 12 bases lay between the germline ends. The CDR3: CASSKGQSSGNTIYF. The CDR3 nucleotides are TGTGCCAGCAGCAAGGGGCAAAGCTCTGGAAACACCATATATTTT.

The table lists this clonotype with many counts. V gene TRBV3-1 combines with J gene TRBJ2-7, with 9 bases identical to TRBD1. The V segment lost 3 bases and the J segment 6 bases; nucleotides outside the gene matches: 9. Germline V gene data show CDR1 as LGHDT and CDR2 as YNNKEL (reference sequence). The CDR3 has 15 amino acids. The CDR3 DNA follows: TGTGCCAGCAGCCAGCCCGGGACAGGGTCGATCGAGCAGTACTTC. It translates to CASSQPGTGSIEQYF.

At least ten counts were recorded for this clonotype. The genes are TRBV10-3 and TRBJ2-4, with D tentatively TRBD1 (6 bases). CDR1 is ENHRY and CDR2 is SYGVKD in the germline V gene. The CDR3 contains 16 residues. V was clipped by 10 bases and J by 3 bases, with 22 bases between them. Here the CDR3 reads CATCRTDSPGKNIQYF. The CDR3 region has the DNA TGTGCCACTTGCAGGACAGACTCACCAGGCAAAAACATTCAGTACTTC.

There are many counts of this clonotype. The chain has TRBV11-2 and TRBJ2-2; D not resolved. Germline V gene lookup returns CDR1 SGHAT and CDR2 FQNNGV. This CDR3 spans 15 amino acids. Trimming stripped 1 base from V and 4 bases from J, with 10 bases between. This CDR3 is CASSLAGLLTGELFF. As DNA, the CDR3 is TGTGCCAGCAGCTTAGCGGGTCTCCTCACCGGGGAGCTGTTTTTT.

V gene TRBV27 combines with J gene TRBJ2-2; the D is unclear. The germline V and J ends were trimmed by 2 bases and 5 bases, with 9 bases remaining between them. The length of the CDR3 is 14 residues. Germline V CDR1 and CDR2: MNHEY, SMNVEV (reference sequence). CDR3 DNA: TGTGCCAGCAGTTTAGATAGGGATACCGGGGAGCTGTTTTTT. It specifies CASSLDRDTGELFF.

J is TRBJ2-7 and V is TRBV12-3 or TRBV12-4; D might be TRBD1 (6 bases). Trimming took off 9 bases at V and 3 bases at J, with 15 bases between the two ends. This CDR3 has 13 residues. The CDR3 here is CASRQGPDYEQYF. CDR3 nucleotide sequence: TGTGCCAGTAGGCAGGGGCCGGACTACGAGCAGTACTTC.

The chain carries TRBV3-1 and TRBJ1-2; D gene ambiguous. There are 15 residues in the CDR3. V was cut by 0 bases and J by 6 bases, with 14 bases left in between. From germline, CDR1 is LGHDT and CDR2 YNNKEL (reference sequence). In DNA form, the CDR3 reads TGTGCCAGCAGCCAAGAGTGGGCAGGAGACAATGGCTACACCTTC. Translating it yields CASSQEWAGDNGYTF.

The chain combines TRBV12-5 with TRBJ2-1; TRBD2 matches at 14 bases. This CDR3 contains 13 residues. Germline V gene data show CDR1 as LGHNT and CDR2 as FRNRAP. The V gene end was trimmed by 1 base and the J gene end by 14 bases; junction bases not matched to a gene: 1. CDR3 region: CASGLGLAGGKFF. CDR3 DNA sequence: TGTGCTAGTGGTTTGGGACTAGCGGGAGGGAAGTTCTTC.

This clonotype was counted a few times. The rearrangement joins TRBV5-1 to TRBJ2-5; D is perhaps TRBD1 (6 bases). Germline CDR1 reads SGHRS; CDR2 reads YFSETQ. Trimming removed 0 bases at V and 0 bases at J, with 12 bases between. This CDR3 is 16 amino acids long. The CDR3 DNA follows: TGCGCCAGCAGCTTGGAAAGGGGGTTGTACCAAGAGACCCAGTACTTC. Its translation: CASSLERGLYQETQYF.

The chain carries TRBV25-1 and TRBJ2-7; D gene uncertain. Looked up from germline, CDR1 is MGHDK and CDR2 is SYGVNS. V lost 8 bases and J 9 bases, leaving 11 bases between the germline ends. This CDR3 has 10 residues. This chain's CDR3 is CASPRSLQYF. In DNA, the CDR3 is TGTGCCAGCCCCAGGAGTTTGCAGTACTTC.

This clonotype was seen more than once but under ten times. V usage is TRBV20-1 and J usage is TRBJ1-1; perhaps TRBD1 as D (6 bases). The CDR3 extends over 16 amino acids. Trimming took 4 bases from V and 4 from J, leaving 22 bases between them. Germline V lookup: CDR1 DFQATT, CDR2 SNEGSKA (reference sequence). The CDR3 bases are TGCAGTGCTACCCTTATGACAGGAGGGCGAGGCACTGAAGCTTTCTTT. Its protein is CSATLMTGGRGTEAFF.

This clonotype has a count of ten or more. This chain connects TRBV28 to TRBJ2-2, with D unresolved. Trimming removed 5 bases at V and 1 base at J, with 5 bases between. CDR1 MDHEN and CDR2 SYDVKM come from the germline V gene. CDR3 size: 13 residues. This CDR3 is CASSPRNTGELFF. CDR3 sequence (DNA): TGTGCCAGCAGTCCACGGAACACCGGGGAGCTGTTTTTT.

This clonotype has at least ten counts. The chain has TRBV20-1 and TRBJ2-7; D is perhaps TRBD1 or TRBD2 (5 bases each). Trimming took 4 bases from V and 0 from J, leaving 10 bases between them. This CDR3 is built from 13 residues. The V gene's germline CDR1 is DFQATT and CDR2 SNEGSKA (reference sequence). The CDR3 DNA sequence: TGCAGTGCTACGGGGCCGAGCTCCTACGAGCAGTACTTC. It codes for CSATGPSSYEQYF.

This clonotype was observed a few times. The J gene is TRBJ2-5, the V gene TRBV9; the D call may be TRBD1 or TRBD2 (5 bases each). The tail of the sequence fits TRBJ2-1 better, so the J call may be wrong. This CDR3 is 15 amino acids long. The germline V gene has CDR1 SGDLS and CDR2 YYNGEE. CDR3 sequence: CASSVGGAARNEQFF. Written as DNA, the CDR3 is TGTGCCAGCAGCGTAGGAGGGGCCGCCAGAAATGAGCAGTTCTTC.